The next 32 T cell receptor beta chains were all read from a single sample in a study of CD4 T cells in relation to SARS-CoV-2 and coronaviruses (dated by TCRdb to the early 2020s). Their cognate antigens are unknown. The library was obtained by the immunoSEQ multiplex PCR assay. What TCRdb holds here is the immuneACCESS table cut down to in-frame rearrangements. Part of the clones is not present; checked against another copy, under half of the missing clones reflect an unresolved V gene, and the others are unexplained. The sample profile shows around 34,000 clones; 60% to 85% of them were found once. Around 21% of the sample comes from the top ten. Material: memory CD4+ T cells from PBMCs, cultured in vitro. Explained via the paper, the cell subset or site label denotes: memory (non-naive) CD4+ T cells. The receptors here all came from an adult with COVID-19.

This chain joins TRBV5-5 and TRBJ2-7; D gene unclear. Trimming cost V 3 bases and J 6 bases, with 13 bases left between them. Germline CDR1 and CDR2: SGHKS and YYEKEE (reference sequence). There are 13 residues in the CDR3. The CDR3 region has the DNA TGTGCCAGCAGCTCCCGGACGGCCCGCGAGCAGTACTTC. Its protein is CASSSRTAREQYF.

The chain has TRBV6-5 and TRBJ2-7; D is perhaps TRBD1 or TRBD2 (5 bases each). This CDR3 has 14 amino acids. The germline CDR1 and CDR2 sequences are MNHEY and SVGAGI. Trimming took off 5 bases at V and 1 base at J, with 12 bases between the two ends. In DNA, the CDR3 is TGTGCCAGCAGTCCCGGGACGGTATCCTACGAGCAGTACTTC. Its translation: CASSPGTVSYEQYF.

This clone was detected a few times. The rearrangement joins TRBV6-4 to TRBJ2-2; 8 bases are a match to TRBD2. The CDR3 runs 14 residues. CDR1 MRHNA and CDR2 SNTAGT come from the germline V gene. With 3 bases clipped from V and 7 bases from J, the junction kept 4 bases outside the gene matches. The DNA of the CDR3 is TGTGCCAGCAGTGAGCGGGAGGAGGTCGGGGAGCTGTTTTTT. It translates to CASSEREEVGELFF.

The rearrangement joins TRBV29-1 to TRBJ2-7, with D maybe TRBD2 (6 bases). With 5 bases removed from V and 3 bases from J, the gap between germline ends came to 17 bases. Germline-derived CDR1 and CDR2 are SQVTM and ANQGSEA. The length of the CDR3 is 14 residues. The DNA of the CDR3 is TGCAGCGTTAACCATAGCGGACCTAACTACGAGCAGTACTTC. As protein: CSVNHSGPNYEQYF.

CDR3 sequence reads: CASSFRLALWSEQYF. DNA for the CDR3: TGTGCCAGCAGCTTCCGACTAGCTCTCTGGTCTGAGCAGTACTTC. This chain connects TRBV7-8 to TRBJ2-7; TRBD2 agrees at 7 bases. This CDR3 has 15 amino acids. The V and J ends lost 3 bases and 7 bases, in that order; junction bases with no gene match: 12. The germline V gene encodes CDR1 SGHVS and CDR2 FQNEAQ.

The rearrangement links TRBV5-1 to TRBJ1-5; D gene unclear. V was cut by 4 bases and J by 4 bases, with 9 bases left in between. CDR3 length equals 13 residues. The germline V gene has CDR1 SGHRS and CDR2 YFSETQ. The CDR3, as DNA: TGCGCCAGCAGCCTTATGGAGAATCAGCCCCAGCATTTT. It translates to CASSLMENQPQHF.

The chain recombines TRBV7-3 with TRBJ2-1; 8 bases match TRBD1. The CDR3 totals 15 residues. The germline CDR1 and CDR2 sequences are SGHTA and FQGTGA. Trimming cost V 2 bases and J 9 bases; bases outside gene matches: 9. The CDR3 DNA is TGTGCCAGCAGCTTATCCGGCGGCCAGGGGGCTGAGCAGTTCTTC. This gives the protein CASSLSGGQGAEQFF.

Only a few counts were recorded for this clone. The chain uses TRBV4-3 and TRBJ2-7; 10 nucleotides match TRBD2. Germline V gene sequence: CDR1 LGHNA, CDR2 YSLEER. CDR3 length: 16 residues. The trim removed 0 bases at V and 7 bases at J, leaving 9 bases unmatched. CDR3 in amino acids: CASSQDRIAGGEEQYF. In DNA, the CDR3 is TGCGCCAGCAGCCAAGATAGAATAGCGGGAGGTGAAGAGCAGTACTTC.

V usage is TRBV2 and J usage is TRBJ2-3; 8 nucleotides match TRBD1. V lost 5 bases to trimming and J lost 0 bases; unmatched junction nucleotides: 7. Germline CDR1 SNHLY, CDR2 FYNNEI. This CDR3 has 16 residues. CDR3 sequence reads: CASSPGQGFSTDTQYF. For the CDR3, the DNA is TGTGCCAGCAGTCCCGGACAGGGATTTAGCACAGATACGCAGTATTTT.

This clone counts as medium-sized. The rearrangement joins TRBV4-2 to TRBJ1-1; possibly TRBD1 for D (5 bases). Germline-derived CDR1 and CDR2 are LGHNA and YNFKEQ. Deletions cut 0 bases from V and 2 bases from J, with 13 bases between. The CDR3 has 16 amino acids. The CDR3, as DNA: TGTGCCAGCAGCCAAGATAGTAGGCAGGGAAACACTGAAGCTTTCTTT. Translating it yields CASSQDSRQGNTEAFF.

Concerning this clone: A read error may produce the germline difference seen at one junction end. This chain links TRBV24-1 with TRBJ1-1; 9 nucleotides align to TRBD1. CDR1 KGHDR and CDR2 SFDVKD come from the germline V gene. The CDR3 loop spans 14 amino acids. The CDR3: CATSDWGGQGGHYF. The CDR3 nucleotides are TGTGCCACCAGTGATTGGGGGGGACAGGGAGGCCACTATTTT.

V and J are TRBV6-5 and TRBJ2-5, with D uncertain. Per the germline V gene, CDR1 is MNHEY and CDR2 is SVGAGI. This CDR3 has 12 amino acids. Trimming shortened V by 7 bases and J by 7 bases, and 13 bases separated the two germline ends. The CDR3 coding sequence is TGTGCCAGCAATGGACCCTTCGGGACCCAGTACTTC. Translation gives CASNGPFGTQYF.

The chain recombines TRBV28 with TRBJ2-6; TRBD1 might be the D (6 bases). Germline loops: CDR1 MDHEN, CDR2 SYDVKM. The CDR3 contains 16 residues. Trimming pared 5 bases from V and 4 bases from J, leaving 15 bases between. In DNA, the CDR3 is TGTGCCAGCAGTGTGATGGGGGCATCAGGGGCCAACGTCCTGACTTTC. Residues: CASSVMGASGANVLTF.

This clone was detected a few times. V is TRBV28 and J is TRBJ2-1; 10 bases line up with TRBD1. Looked up from germline, CDR1 is MDHEN and CDR2 is SYDVKM. The trim removed 5 bases at V and 5 bases at J, leaving 6 bases unmatched. This CDR3 spans 15 amino acids. CDR3 protein: CASSNRQGADNEQFF. Written as DNA, the CDR3 is TGTGCCAGCAGTAACCGACAGGGGGCTGACAATGAGCAGTTCTTC.

The V and J genes are TRBV28 and TRBJ2-7, with TRBD1 matching over 7 bases. The trim removed 5 bases at V and 3 bases at J, leaving 7 bases unmatched. The CDR3 is 14 residues long. The germline V gene has CDR1 MDHEN and CDR2 SYDVKM. CDR3 amino acids: CASSLGGAVYEQYF. CDR3 nucleotide sequence: TGTGCCAGCAGTCTAGGGGGCGCCGTCTACGAGCAGTACTTC.

J is TRBJ2-7 and V is TRBV7-9; 12 bases fit TRBD2. The CDR3 is 15 residues long. The junction had 2 bases not matched to a gene; V was cut back by 2 bases and J by 3 bases. Germline V gene sequence: CDR1 SEHNR, CDR2 FQNEAQ (reference sequence). Here the CDR3 DNA reads TGTGCCAGCAGCTTAACTAGCGGGAGGTTCTACGAGCAGTACTTC. Translated: CASSLTSGRFYEQYF.

The V gene is TRBV21-1, the J gene TRBJ1-5. TRBV21-1 is shown as a pseudogene. This CDR3 comprises 13 residues. Here the CDR3 DNA reads TGTGCCAGCAGCAAAAGCCACAATCAGCCCCAGCATTTT. Protein product: CASSKSHNQPQHF.

The gene calls are TRBV18 and TRBJ2-7; 10 bases are a match to TRBD1. The CDR3 is 13 amino acids. Germline CDR1 reads KGHSH; CDR2 reads LQKENI. V shed 4 bases, J shed 6 bases, and the junction held 3 bases outside the gene matches. CDR3 nucleotide sequence: TGTGCCAGCTCACACGGACAGGGGGGCGAGCAGTACTTC. Protein product: CASSHGQGGEQYF. Variable domain in full (rest from reference TRBV18 and TRBJ2-7): NAGVMQNPRHLVRRRGQEARLRCSPMKGHSHVYWYRQLPEEGLKFMVYLQKENIIDESGMPKERFSAEFPKEGPSILRIQQVVRGDSAAYFCASSHGQGGEQYFGPGTRLTVT.

The genes are TRBV6-5 and TRBJ1-3; 8 bases map to TRBD1. Per germline, CDR1 MNHEY and CDR2 SVGAGI. The CDR3 runs 14 residues. V dropped 8 bases and J dropped 4; count of bases not matched to a gene: 7. DNA of the CDR3: TGTGCCAGCTCCCAAGGACAGGGAGGAAACACCATATATTTT. It is translated as CASSQGQGGNTIYF.

This sequence joins TRBV20-1 and TRBJ2-1, with TRBD2 matching over 8 bases. Germline CDR1 reads DFQATT; CDR2 reads SNEGSKA (reference sequence). V lost 3 bases to trimming and J lost 2 bases; unmatched junction nucleotides: 6. The CDR3 is 15 amino acids. DNA for the CDR3: TGCAGTGCTAGTGCTAGCGGGCTTCCCTACAATGAGCAGTTCTTC. Its protein is CSASASGLPYNEQFF.

This rearrangement joins TRBV28 to TRBJ2-2; 11 nucleotides agree with TRBD2. The junction had 10 bases not matched to a gene; V was cut back by 7 bases and J by 0 bases. Germline V CDR1 and CDR2: MDHEN, SYDVKM. This CDR3 has 18 residues. Here the CDR3 DNA reads TGTGCCAGCAACCCACCGGGACTAGCGGTTACGAACACCGGGGAGCTGTTTTTT. Its translation is CASNPPGLAVTNTGELFF.

This clone was counted a few times. This chain connects TRBV21-1 to TRBJ1-5. TRBV21-1 constitutes a pseudogene. CDR3 length: 13 residues. CDR3: CASSKGGNQPQHF. CDR3 DNA sequence: TGTGCCAGCAGCAAAGGGGGCAATCAGCCCCAGCATTTT.

The chain has TRBV18 and TRBJ1-2; D might be TRBD1 (5 bases). Germline V gives CDR1 KGHSH, CDR2 LQKENI. The V end lost 2 bases, the J end lost 1 base, and 11 bases lay between the germline ends. This CDR3 comprises 15 residues. The chain's CDR3 is CASSPAQGLNYGYTF. The CDR3 nucleotides read TGTGCCAGCTCACCAGCGCAGGGACTTAACTATGGCTACACCTTC. The full variable domain, its missing parts supplied by reference TRBV18 and TRBJ1-2, is NAGVMQNPRHLVRRRGQEARLRCSPMKGHSHVYWYRQLPEEGLKFMVYLQKENIIDESGMPKERFSAEFPKEGPSILRIQQVVRGDSAAYFCASSPAQGLNYGYTFGSGTRLTVV.

J is TRBJ2-3 and V is TRBV13, with 9 bases lining up with TRBD2. Germline trimming cut 3 bases from V and 1 base from J; bases unmatched to any gene: 5. The CDR3 has 16 amino acids. Germline V gene lookup returns CDR1 PRHDT and CDR2 FYEKMQ (reference sequence). The CDR3 sequence is CASSFRASGGTDTQYF. CDR3 in DNA: TGTGCCAGCAGCTTCCGGGCTAGCGGGGGCACAGATACGCAGTATTTT.

The CDR3 loop is CAWKFTSGSGEQYF. DNA of the CDR3: TGTGCCTGGAAGTTCACTAGCGGGAGTGGCGAGCAGTACTTC. The genes are TRBV30 and TRBJ2-7; 11 positions agree with TRBD2. Germline V gene lookup returns CDR1 GTSNPN and CDR2 SVGIG (reference sequence). The J segment lost 6 bases and the V segment lost 4 bases, leaving 8 bases of the junction unmatched. The CDR3 totals 14 residues.

The chain uses TRBV14 and TRBJ2-2; D gene ambiguous. The CDR3 totals 13 residues. CDR1 is SGHDN and CDR2 is FVKESK in the germline V gene. Trimming took off 5 bases at V and 6 bases at J, with 10 bases between the two ends. CDR3 region: CASSRTVAGELFF. The CDR3 DNA reads TGTGCCAGCAGCAGAACCGTCGCCGGGGAGCTGTTTTTT.

The chain joins TRBV12-3 or TRBV12-4 to TRBJ2-5; D unclear. This CDR3 comprises 11 residues. V was pared by 6 bases and J by 5 bases, with 7 bases between. The CDR3 DNA is TGTGCCAGCAGGCAAGAGGAGACCCAGTACTTC. As protein: CASRQEETQYF.

The CDR3 nucleotides are TGTGCCAGCAGTGAAACTAGCGGGAGCTACAATGAGCAGTTCTTC. The encoded protein is CASSETSGSYNEQFF. The chain combines TRBV28 with TRBJ2-1, with 11 bases lining up with TRBD2. CDR3 size: 15 residues. V shed 5 bases, J shed 3 bases, and the junction held 3 bases outside the gene matches. Germline V lookup: CDR1 MDHEN, CDR2 SYDVKM.

J is TRBJ2-1 and V is TRBV7-2, with 10 bases matching TRBD2. The V gene's germline CDR1 is SGHTA and CDR2 FQGNSA. CDR3 size: 17 residues. J lost 7 bases, V lost 1 base, and 10 bases had no gene match. The CDR3 here is CASSLGPAGGPRNEQFF. The DNA of the CDR3 is TGTGCCAGCAGCTTAGGTCCAGCGGGAGGGCCGCGGAATGAGCAGTTCTTC.

The V call is TRBV5-4, the J call TRBJ2-7; no clear D. Trimming shortened V by 0 bases and J by 1 base, and 8 bases separated the two germline ends. CDR1 and CDR2 from the germline V gene are SGHNT and YYREEE (reference sequence). This CDR3 is built from 14 residues. CDR3 DNA sequence: TGTGCCAGCAGCTTGGGGGTGGGTTCCTACGAGCAGTACTTC. This sequence encodes CASSLGVGSYEQYF. The complete variable domain, with remaining parts taken from reference TRBV5-4 and TRBJ2-7, reads ETGVTQSPTHLIKTRGQQVTLRCSSQSGHNTVSWYQQALGQGPQFIFQYYREEENGRGNFPPRFSGLQFPNYSSELNVNALELDDSALYLCASSLGVGSYEQYFGPGTRLTVT.

This clone showed up just a few times. The CDR3 DNA sequence: TGTGCCAGCAGCCAGTACAATGAGCAGTTCTTC. It encodes CASSQYNEQFF. The chain links TRBV5-4 to TRBJ2-1; D call uncertain. Germline V gives CDR1 SGHNT, CDR2 YYREEE (reference sequence). This CDR3 is 11 amino acids long. Trimming cost V 4 bases and J 4 bases, with 3 bases left between them.

This chain links TRBV4-2 with TRBJ2-1; no definite D call. The CDR3 is 12 amino acids. The germline V and J ends were trimmed by 0 bases and 10 bases, with 7 bases remaining between them. Germline V CDR1 and CDR2: LGHNA, YNFKEQ. The CDR3 loop reads CASSQDIREQFF. In DNA form, the CDR3 reads TGTGCCAGCAGCCAAGATATTCGCGAGCAGTTCTTC.